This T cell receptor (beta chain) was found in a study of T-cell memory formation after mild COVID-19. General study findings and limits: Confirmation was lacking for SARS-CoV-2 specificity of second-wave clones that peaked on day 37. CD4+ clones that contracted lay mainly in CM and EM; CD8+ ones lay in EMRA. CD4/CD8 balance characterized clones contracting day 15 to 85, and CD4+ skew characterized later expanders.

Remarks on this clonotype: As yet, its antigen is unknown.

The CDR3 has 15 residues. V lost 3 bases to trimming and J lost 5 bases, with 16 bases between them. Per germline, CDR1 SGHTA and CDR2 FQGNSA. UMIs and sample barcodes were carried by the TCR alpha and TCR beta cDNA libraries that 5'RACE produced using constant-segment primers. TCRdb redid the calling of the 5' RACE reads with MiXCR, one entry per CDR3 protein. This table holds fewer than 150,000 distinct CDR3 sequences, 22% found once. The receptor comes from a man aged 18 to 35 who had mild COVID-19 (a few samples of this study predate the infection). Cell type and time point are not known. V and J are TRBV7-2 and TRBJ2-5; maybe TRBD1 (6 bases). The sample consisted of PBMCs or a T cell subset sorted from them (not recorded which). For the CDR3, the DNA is TGTGCCAGCAGCTTCAAAAACAGGGAGCTCGAGACCCAGTACTTC. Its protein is CASSFKNRELETQYF.